This paragraph reports one TCR beta chain. There are a few counts of this clonotype. Its antigen has not been determined. No qualities accompany the bases; no much larger clone lies one base away. Sequencer: Illumina HiSeq 2500. Quantitative 5'-RACE with molecular barcodes was used to prepare TCR beta libraries. For the original study's pipeline: A new computational method, built on a probabilistic model of VDJ rearrangement, was used to identify disease-linked TCR variants. TCRdb reprocessed the public reads (quality trimming at Q25 with fastp, clone calling with MiXCR) and kept in-frame beta chains. When rows share a CDR3 protein, they turn into one entry using the most common DNA and genes. It is TCRdb's table, rather than the study itself, that gives the V and J calls and clone size. The sample yields approximately 200,000 distinct CDR3 sequences; about 13% were counted once. Approximately 15% of the sample goes to the ten largest clones.

The source of the sample is a study of CD8 T cells in ankylosing spondylitis (dated by TCRdb to between 2016 and 2019). Broadly, across the study: The study set out to find disease-linked TCR variants by profiling T cell receptor beta repertoires in ankylosing spondylitis patients and healthy donors. The full study cohort was made up of about 25 ankylosing spondylitis patients and more than 90 healthy donors. Peripheral blood was sampled, and synovial fluid was additionally collected from ankylosing spondylitis patients.

Overall results and qualifications from the work: The disease-linked clones showed a CD8+ phenotype and occurred at relatively low frequencies in peripheral blood. A TCR beta motif of several highly homologous amino acid variants appeared characteristic of blood from ankylosing spondylitis patients. Significant enrichment of the disease-linked clones was reported in matched synovial fluid samples from ankylosing spondylitis patients. Some of the motif variants had been reported before in the synovial fluid and blood of reactive arthritis patients, a finding that suggests common disease-initiation mechanisms.

Sequenced material: blood, either unsorted or a sorted T cell fraction (not recorded which). This TCR came from a male donor with ankylosing spondylitis or in good health (not recorded which).

Read as DNA, the sequence is TGTGCCTGGAGGGGGATTTACTATGGCTACACCTTC. This is translated as CAWRGIYYGYTF. The rearranged chain carries TRBV30 and TRBJ1-2, with no reliable assignment of the D segment. Trimming removed 3 bases from V and 3 bases from J, leaving 8 bases between the germline ends. Measured from the cysteine to the phenylalanine, the CDR3 is 12 residues long. The retained sequence is limited to the CDR3, 36 bases, with the frame set at the first base. CDR1 and CDR2 are drawn from the germline V gene (reference sequence): GTSNPN, SVGIG.